A single sample is the source of the 5 T cell receptor beta chains below, sequenced in a study of blood T cell repertoires in COVID-19 (dated by TCRdb to about 2020). The library was prepared using the immunoSEQ multiplex PCR assay. Sourced from immuneACCESS, this table was stored by TCRdb with only in-frame sequences that have V and J called. A share of the clones is absent; for the studies checked, an unresolved V gene accounts for under half, and the remainder has no known explanation. The sample yields approximately 220,000 clones; over 80% were counted once. The ten largest clones add up to 6.8% of the sample. Sequenced material: PBMCs or T cells enriched from blood (not recorded which). The receptors derive from a woman in her thirties or forties who had recovered from COVID-19.

V and J are TRBV28 and TRBJ2-3; D gene ambiguous. The CDR3 loop spans 12 amino acids. Trimming shortened V by 7 bases and J by 1 base, and 6 bases separated the two germline ends. Germline CDR1 MDHEN, CDR2 SYDVKM. As DNA, the CDR3 is TGTGCCAGCAAGGCGGGCACAGATACGCAGTATTTT. Amino acid sequence: CASKAGTDTQYF.

The J gene is TRBJ2-3, the V gene TRBV11-2; D remains ambiguous. The CDR3 is made up of 15 amino acids. The V end was cut by 5 bases, the J end by 2 bases, with 14 bases between. CDR1 SGHAT and CDR2 FQNNGV come from the germline V gene. Written as DNA, the CDR3 is TGTGCCAGCAGCCCCGGCCACAGAGACACAGATACGCAGTATTTT. Translated, it gives CASSPGHRDTDTQYF.

The chain recombines TRBV2 with TRBJ2-2, with TRBD1 as a possible D gene (7 bases). The CDR3 has 17 residues. The V and J ends lost 6 bases and 4 bases respectively, with 21 bases between them. Per germline, CDR1 SNHLY and CDR2 FYNNEI. CDR3: CASSRSSGGLGTGELFF. CDR3 bases: TGTGCCAGCAGCCGAAGTTCAGGGGGGTTGGGCACCGGGGAGCTGTTTTTT.

The genes are TRBV6-4 and TRBJ2-2; D remains ambiguous. Trimming shortened V by 6 bases and J by 2 bases, and 7 bases separated the two germline ends. CDR3 length equals 13 residues. From germline, CDR1 is MRHNA and CDR2 SNTAGT. The CDR3, as DNA: TGTGCCAGCAGCCCAACAAACACCGGGGAGCTGTTTTTT. It yields the protein CASSPTNTGELFF.

V usage is TRBV7-8 and J usage is TRBJ2-7; TRBD1 agrees at 8 bases. The CDR3 runs to 13 residues. Germline V lookup: CDR1 SGHVS, CDR2 FQNEAQ. The junction had 13 bases not matched to a gene; V was cut back by 8 bases and J by 10 bases. The CDR3 loop reads CASSNRDRLNQYF. The CDR3, as DNA: TGTGCCAGCTCAAACCGGGACAGGCTGAACCAGTACTTC.